Described below is a single T cell receptor (beta chain) sequence and its context. Its cognate antigen is unknown. The CDR3 covers 18 residues. V was cut by 1 base and J by 2 bases, with 15 bases left in between. In germline, CDR1 is SGHAT, CDR2 FQDESV (reference sequence). The library targeted TCRbeta and was prepared with unique molecular identifiers. TCRdb re-called the PCR reads with MiXCR, one entry per CDR3 protein. In the table there are about 600,000 distinct CDR3 sequences, 10% to 15% of which are singletons. The data derive from a study of T-cell reconstitution after alpha-beta-depleted transplantation in children. Findings and limits, study-wide: Reportedly, only several hundred clones from non-depleted graft cells drove alpha-beta T-cell counts at about two months. Newly generated T cells supplied most T-cell counts and diversity one year post-transplant.

The input for sequencing was PBMCs, mostly from graft donor cells, taken 360 days after TCRalphabeta/CD19-depleted stem cell transplant. This sequence joins TRBV11-1 and TRBJ2-6, with D possibly TRBD2 on 6 matching bases. This clonotype was sampled from a male patient younger than 18 who had a stem cell transplant for acute myeloid leukemia, so the T cells may come from the graft donor. Here the CDR3 reads CASSLVWRGSTGANVLTF. CDR3 bases: TGTGCCAGCAGCTTAGTTTGGCGGGGTTCGACTGGGGCCAACGTCCTGACTTTC.